Shown below are 32 T cell receptor beta chains from a single sample sequenced in a study of cytomegalovirus exposure and HLA in healthy donors. The method was immunoSEQ multiplex PCR; TCRdb's version includes in-frame clones alone and lacks a portion of them. The sample contains about 150,000 clones, about 88% of which appear only once. The sequencing input was PBMCs. Receptors were obtained from a man between 18 and 35 years old in good health and CMV-seropositive.

V gene TRBV5-1 combines with J gene TRBJ2-7, with 11 bases that match TRBD1. V dropped 5 bases and J dropped 0; count of bases not matched to a gene: 1. The CDR3 is made up of 14 amino acids. Germline lookup yields CDR1 SGHRS and CDR2 YFSETQ. The CDR3 bases are TGCGCCAGCAGGGGGACAGGGGGCTCCTACGAGCAGTACTTC. Its translation is CASRGTGGSYEQYF.

This chain connects TRBV4-1 to TRBJ2-2; the D gene is possibly TRBD2 (5 bases). V was pared by 1 base and J by 6 bases, with 21 bases between. Germline assignment: CDR1 MGHRA and CDR2 YSYEKL. The CDR3 totals 18 residues. CDR3 coding DNA: TGCGCCAGCAGCCAAGGGGCTTCCGGGATCTCAGAGGCCGGGGAGCTGTTTTTT. This encodes CASSQGASGISEAGELFF.

The chain couples TRBV7-3 to TRBJ2-3; TRBD2 aligns across 10 bases. Losses at the gene ends were 1 base for V and 0 bases for J; bases not matched to a gene: 7. This CDR3 has 18 amino acids. Germline CDR1 SGHTA, CDR2 FQGTGA. Here the CDR3 reads CASSLIASGSASTDTQYF. In DNA form, the CDR3 reads TGTGCCAGCAGCTTAATTGCTAGCGGGAGCGCTAGCACAGATACGCAGTATTTT.

V and J are TRBV6-1 and TRBJ2-3, with 8 positions matching TRBD2. V shed 8 bases, J shed 0 bases, and the junction held 7 bases outside the gene matches. This CDR3 has 15 amino acids. Germline loops: CDR1 MNHNS, CDR2 SASEGT. The CDR3: CASGGSGASTDTQYF. The DNA for the CDR3 is TGTGCCAGCGGGGGTAGCGGGGCGAGCACAGATACGCAGTATTTT.

This chain connects TRBV20-1 to TRBJ2-7; D call uncertain. Trimming pared 5 bases from V and 6 bases from J, leaving 5 bases between. The CDR3 sequence is 9 residues long. Germline V lookup: CDR1 DFQATT, CDR2 SNEGSKA (reference sequence). CDR3 sequence (DNA): TGCAGTGCTTGGAGCGAGCAGTACTTC. Encoded protein: CSAWSEQYF.

J is TRBJ2-7 and V is TRBV7-6; possibly TRBD1 for D (5 bases). The CDR3 is made up of 13 amino acids. V was trimmed by 5 bases and J by 2 bases, leaving 10 bases between them. Germline V gene lookup returns CDR1 SGHVS and CDR2 FNYEAQ. CDR3 DNA sequence: TGTGCCAGCAGCCCAGCGACAGCCTACGAGCAGTACTTC. Its protein is CASSPATAYEQYF.

V and J are TRBV29-1 and TRBJ1-1, with a weak D call TRBD1 (5 bases). V was cut by 5 bases and J by 1 base, with 14 bases left in between. Germline assignment: CDR1 SQVTM and CDR2 ANQGSEA. CDR3 size: 14 residues. As DNA, the CDR3 is TGCAGCGTTTATAATACCGGGGGGAACACTGAAGCTTTCTTT. This encodes CSVYNTGGNTEAFF.

The chain combines TRBV6-5 with TRBJ2-7; tentative D call: TRBD1 (6 bases). Germline V gene data show CDR1 as MNHEY and CDR2 as SVGAGI. V was clipped by 0 bases and J by 3 bases, with 12 bases between them. The CDR3 extends over 15 amino acids. Here the CDR3 DNA reads TGTGCCAGCAGTTACTCACGGACGGGACACTACGAGCAGTACTTC. Translating it yields CASSYSRTGHYEQYF.

The J gene is TRBJ2-3, the V gene TRBV19; TRBD2 matches at 7 bases. The CDR3 covers 16 residues. The junction had 12 bases not matched to a gene; V was cut back by 5 bases and J by 4 bases. Germline assignment: CDR1 LNHDA and CDR2 SQIVND (reference sequence). The CDR3: CASSSPREYRADTQYF. The CDR3 DNA is TGTGCCAGTAGTTCGCCGCGGGAGTACAGAGCAGATACGCAGTATTTT. Full variable domain (rest looked up from reference TRBV19 and TRBJ2-3): DGGITQSPKYLFRKEGQNVTLSCEQNLNHDAMYWYRQDPGQGLRLIYYSQIVNDFQKGDIAEGYSVSREKKESFPLTVTSAQKNPTAFYLCASSSPREYRADTQYFGPGTRLTVL.

The chain links TRBV7-2 to TRBJ2-2; perhaps TRBD1 as D (9 bases). The CDR3 has 16 amino acids. Germline CDR1 reads SGHTA; CDR2 reads FQGNSA. V lost 4 bases and J 6 bases, leaving 18 bases between the germline ends. CDR3 residues: CASSSYRGREAGELFF. DNA for the CDR3: TGTGCCAGCAGCTCCTACAGGGGGCGGGAGGCCGGGGAGCTGTTTTTT.

The V gene is TRBV9, the J gene TRBJ2-2, with TRBD2 identical over 7 bases. V gave up 3 bases and J gave up 6 bases; unmatched junction bases: 8. The CDR3 runs 15 residues. From germline, CDR1 is SGDLS and CDR2 YYNGEE. The CDR3 DNA reads as TGTGCCAGCAGCGCCAGCGGGGCGGTCGCCGGGGAGCTGTTTTTT. The encoded protein is CASSASGAVAGELFF.

The chain links TRBV4-3 to TRBJ2-4; 9 bases are a match to TRBD1. The CDR3 is 16 amino acids. Trimming at V came to 3 bases and at J to 7 bases, leaving 10 bases not matched to a gene. Germline CDR1 LGHNA, CDR2 YSLEER. This CDR3 reads CASSQMRRTGENIQYF. CDR3 in DNA: TGCGCCAGCAGCCAGATGAGACGGACAGGGGAGAACATTCAGTACTTC.

This sequence joins TRBV9 and TRBJ2-4; 9 bases map to TRBD2. Germline-derived CDR1 and CDR2 are SGDLS and YYNGEE. J lost 0 bases, V lost 3 bases, and 4 bases had no gene match. This CDR3 is 16 amino acids long. In DNA form, the CDR3 reads TGTGCCAGCAGCGCCGAGCGGGGGGTAGCCAAAAACATTCAGTACTTC. Amino acid sequence: CASSAERGVAKNIQYF.

The CDR3 is CASTLAGTETQYF. The CDR3 region has the DNA TGCGCCAGCACCCTAGCGGGAACAGAGACCCAGTACTTC. The chain recombines TRBV5-1 with TRBJ2-5, with 9 bases lining up with TRBD2. This CDR3 contains 13 residues. J gave up 4 bases and V 6 bases, and 4 bases lay outside the gene matches. CDR1 SGHRS and CDR2 YFSETQ come from the germline V gene.

This clone occurred once. The rearrangement uses TRBV6-5 and TRBJ2-4, with TRBD1 matching over 9 bases. Germline trimming cut 5 bases from V and 7 bases from J; bases unmatched to any gene: 6. CDR3 length: 14 amino acids. CDR1 and CDR2 from the germline V gene are MNHEY and SVGAGI. The CDR3 region has the DNA TGTGCCAGCAGTGAAAGGGACAGGGTTAACATTCAGTACTTC. Translating gives CASSERDRVNIQYF.

V usage is TRBV15 and J usage is TRBJ1-3; 8 bases agree with TRBD1. Germline V gene lookup returns CDR1 LNHNV and CDR2 YYDKDF (reference sequence). V was pared by 5 bases and J by 3 bases, with 6 bases of the junction left unmatched. This CDR3 comprises 15 residues. CDR3 DNA: TGTGCCACCAGCCGCTACAGGGGGGGTGGAAACACCATATATTTT. This sequence encodes CATSRYRGGGNTIYF.

The genes are TRBV25-1 and TRBJ2-1; 7 bases match TRBD1. V gave up 2 bases and J gave up 5 bases; unmatched junction bases: 6. Germline V gives CDR1 MGHDK, CDR2 SYGVNS. This CDR3 has 15 amino acids. CDR3 nucleotides: TGTGCCAGCAGTGAACCCGGGACAGAAAACAATGAGCAGTTCTTC. Translating it yields CASSEPGTENNEQFF.

The chain recombines TRBV2 with TRBJ2-7; D is perhaps TRBD1 (6 bases). V lost 5 bases and J lost 2, with 13 bases in between. CDR1 is SNHLY, CDR2 FYNNEI, per germline. This CDR3 is built from 14 residues. The CDR3 DNA sequence: TGTGCCAGCAGTCTAACAGGGCCTCCCTACGAGCAGTACTTC. It codes for CASSLTGPPYEQYF.

The V call is TRBV19, the J call TRBJ2-1; the D gene is possibly TRBD1 (6 bases). Per germline, CDR1 LNHDA and CDR2 SQIVND (reference sequence). Trimming removed 7 bases from V and 5 bases from J, with 15 bases in between. The CDR3 loop spans 14 amino acids. CDR3 DNA sequence: TGTGCCAGTAAAATCGGGACAAAAAACAATGAGCAGTTCTTC. Residues: CASKIGTKNNEQFF.

The CDR3 DNA is TGTGCCAGCAGTGAATCTTGGACAGGGTCCGGAAACACCATATATTTT. Its translation: CASSESWTGSGNTIYF. The genes are TRBV2 and TRBJ1-3; 8 bases align to TRBD1. The V and J ends lost 2 bases and 4 bases, in that order; junction bases with no gene match: 7. The CDR3 has 16 residues. From germline, CDR1 is SNHLY and CDR2 FYNNEI.

This clone was counted a single time. This chain joins TRBV7-9 and TRBJ2-1, with TRBD2 matching over 8 bases. The V and J ends lost 1 base and 7 bases, in that order; junction bases with no gene match: 6. The CDR3 runs 15 residues. The germline CDR1 and CDR2 sequences are SEHNR and FQNEAQ (reference sequence). The CDR3 protein is CASSLVASGLNEQFF. The CDR3 DNA sequence: TGTGCCAGCAGCTTAGTGGCTAGCGGGCTTAATGAGCAGTTCTTC.

The genes are TRBV5-6 and TRBJ2-3; tentative D call: TRBD1 (6 bases). The germline CDR1 and CDR2 sequences are SGHDT and YYEEEE. Trimming removed 3 bases at V and 4 bases at J, with 6 bases between. This CDR3 is built from 12 residues. The CDR3 DNA is TGTGCCAGCAGCTCAGGGGCAGATACGCAGTATTTT. It translates to CASSSGADTQYF.

V is TRBV6-5 and J is TRBJ2-1, with 7 bases that match TRBD2. Losses at the gene ends were 3 bases for V and 7 bases for J; bases not matched to a gene: 9. Per germline, CDR1 MNHEY and CDR2 SVGAGI. There are 15 residues in the CDR3. The DNA for the CDR3 is TGTGCCAGCAGTTATTTGGCGGGGGACGGGAATGAGCAGTTCTTC. It codes for CASSYLAGDGNEQFF.

J is TRBJ1-2 and V is TRBV6-6; 10 bases match TRBD1. The length of the CDR3 is 13 residues. The germline gives CDR1 MNHNY, CDR2 SVGAGI (reference sequence). Trimming removed 6 bases from V and 7 bases from J; junction bases left unmatched: 5. CDR3 amino acids: CASRPTGGVGYTF. The CDR3, as DNA: TGTGCCAGCAGGCCGACAGGGGGCGTTGGCTACACCTTC.

The CDR3 nucleotides read TGTGCCAGCAGCTTAATTTCGAGCACCGGGGAGCTGTTTTTT. Translated: CASSLISSTGELFF. The chain is built from TRBV7-9 and TRBJ2-2; no reliable D call. Between the trimmed V and J ends, which lost 2 bases and 4 bases, there was a span of 8 bases. Germline V lookup: CDR1 SEHNR, CDR2 FQNEAQ (reference sequence). The CDR3 loop spans 14 amino acids.

The V call is TRBV2, the J call TRBJ1-1; 8 nucleotides line up with TRBD1. The V segment lost 7 bases and the J segment 2 bases; nucleotides outside the gene matches: 3. This CDR3 contains 13 residues. The V gene's germline CDR1 is SNHLY and CDR2 FYNNEI. In DNA form, the CDR3 reads TGTGCCAGCACCGGACAGGGCAACACTGAAGCTTTCTTT. This gives the protein CASTGQGNTEAFF.

This clone was picked up one time. The chain carries TRBV29-1 and TRBJ2-5, with D maybe TRBD2 (5 bases). Deletions cut 1 base from V and 5 bases from J, with 14 bases between. There are 14 residues in the CDR3. Germline V CDR1 and CDR2: SQVTM, ANQGSEA. CDR3 DNA: TGCAGCGTTGAAGTCTTGGACTGGGCGGAGACCCAGTACTTC. Its protein product is CSVEVLDWAETQYF.

This clone turned up a few times. This sequence joins TRBV11-3 and TRBJ2-7; D not certain. The V and J ends lost 0 bases and 1 base respectively, with 7 bases between them. The CDR3 is 14 residues long. Looked up from germline, CDR1 is SGHNT and CDR2 is YENEEA. The CDR3 sequence is CASSLEGKSYEQYF. CDR3 sequence (DNA): TGTGCCAGCAGCTTAGAGGGCAAGTCCTACGAGCAGTACTTC.

This chain uses TRBV5-1 with TRBJ2-2; 8 bases line up with TRBD1. The germline CDR1 and CDR2 sequences are SGHRS and YFSETQ. The V gene end was trimmed by 4 bases and the J gene end by 1 base; junction bases not matched to a gene: 6. The CDR3 extends over 16 amino acids. The DNA for the CDR3 is TGCGCCAGCAGCCGAACTGGGACAGGGAACACCGGGGAGCTGTTTTTT. Translated: CASSRTGTGNTGELFF.

The V gene is TRBV5-1, the J gene TRBJ2-2; 9 bases line up with TRBD1. From germline, CDR1 is SGHRS and CDR2 YFSETQ. J gave up 2 bases and V 2 bases, and 10 bases lay outside the gene matches. This CDR3 spans 18 amino acids. The chain's CDR3 is CASSLSPGTGTNTGELFF. The CDR3, as DNA: TGCGCCAGCAGCTTAAGTCCCGGGACAGGGACAAACACCGGGGAGCTGTTTTTT.

The rearrangement uses TRBV4-2 and TRBJ2-2; 13 bases fit TRBD2. Per germline, CDR1 LGHNA and CDR2 YNFKEQ. This CDR3 has 17 amino acids. V dropped 3 bases and J dropped 5; count of bases not matched to a gene: 6. DNA for the CDR3: TGTGCCAGCAGCCATCCTACTAGCGGGAGGGGGACCGGGGAGCTGTTTTTT. It yields the protein CASSHPTSGRGTGELFF.

CDR3 sequence reads: CASSYEEGGYEQYF. The CDR3 DNA reads as TGTGCCAGCAGTTACGAAGAGGGAGGTTACGAGCAGTACTTC. The chain has TRBV6-5 and TRBJ2-7, with a possible D match to TRBD2 (6 bases). The V end lost 2 bases, the J end lost 4 bases, and 12 bases lay between the germline ends. Germline CDR1 and CDR2: MNHEY and SVGAGI. The CDR3 is 14 amino acids.